This T cell receptor beta chain emerged from a study of cytomegalovirus exposure and HLA in healthy donors. Regarding the study as a whole: The classifier reportedly diagnosed cytomegalovirus status with high sensitivity and specificity. HLA alleles were associated with around 17,000 TCR beta sequences in a later analysis at 0.05 false discovery rate.

When sampled, the donors appeared nominally healthy, though they likely had unrecorded immune exposures. PCR involved 60 Vbeta and 13 Jbeta primers. Clones were sequenced by immunoSEQ multiplex PCR, and TCRdb holds only the in-frame ones, with some missing. The sample lists approximately 120,000 clones; around 81% were seen once. Remarks on this clone: Its antigen is undetermined.

The TCR sequence derives from a woman in her 30s in good health and CMV-seronegative. The sequencing sample was made of PBMCs.

CDR3 protein: CASSLPRRTGKETQYF. In DNA form, the CDR3 reads TGCGCCAGCAGCCTTCCCCGACGGACAGGGAAAGAGACCCAGTACTTC. The V call is TRBV5-1, the J call TRBJ2-5; 8 positions agree with TRBD1. Trimming took 4 bases from V and 3 from J; bases not matched to a gene: 11. There are 16 residues in the CDR3. The germline V gene has CDR1 SGHRS and CDR2 YFSETQ.